This T cell receptor beta chain was observed in a study of T-cell memory formation after mild COVID-19. Study results and limitations: In second-wave clones peaking day 37, SARS-CoV-2 specificity remained unconfirmed.

This clonotype was recorded many times. Its antigen is unknown. TCRdb redid the calling of the 5' RACE reads with MiXCR, one entry per CDR3 protein. The repertoire has under 40,000 distinct CDR3 sequences, 7.5% to 8% of them found once; the top ten carry about 32%. Trimming removed 7 bases at V and 0 bases at J, with 22 bases between. This CDR3 has 18 residues. From germline, CDR1 is MNHEY and CDR2 SVGEGT. Sequencing input: PBMCs or a T cell subset sorted from them (not recorded which). This sequence was found in a young man who had mild COVID-19 (a few samples of this study predate the infection). Cell type and time point are not known. The gene calls are TRBV6-2 or TRBV6-3 and TRBJ2-1, with TRBD1 as a possible D gene (6 bases). The CDR3 region has the DNA TGTGCCAGCACTCCATATAACCGGGACATGAGCTCCTACAATGAGCAGTTCTTC. This gives the protein CASTPYNRDMSSYNEQFF.